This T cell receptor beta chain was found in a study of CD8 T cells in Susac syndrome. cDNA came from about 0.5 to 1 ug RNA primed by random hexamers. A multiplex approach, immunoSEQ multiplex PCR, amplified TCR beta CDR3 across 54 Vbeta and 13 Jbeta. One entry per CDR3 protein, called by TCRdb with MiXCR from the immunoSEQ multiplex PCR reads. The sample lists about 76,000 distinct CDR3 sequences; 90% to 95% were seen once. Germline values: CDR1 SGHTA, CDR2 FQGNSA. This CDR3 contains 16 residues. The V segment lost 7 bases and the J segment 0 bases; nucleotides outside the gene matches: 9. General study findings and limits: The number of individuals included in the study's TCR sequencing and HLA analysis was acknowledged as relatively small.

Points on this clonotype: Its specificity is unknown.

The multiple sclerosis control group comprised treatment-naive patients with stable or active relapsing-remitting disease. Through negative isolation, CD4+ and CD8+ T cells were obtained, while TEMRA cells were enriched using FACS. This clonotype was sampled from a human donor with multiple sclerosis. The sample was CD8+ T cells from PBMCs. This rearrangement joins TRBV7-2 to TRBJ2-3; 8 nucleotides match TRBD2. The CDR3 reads CASNTPRLASTDTQYF. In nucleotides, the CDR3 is TGTGCCAGCAACACCCCGAGACTAGCGAGCACAGATACGCAGTATTTT.